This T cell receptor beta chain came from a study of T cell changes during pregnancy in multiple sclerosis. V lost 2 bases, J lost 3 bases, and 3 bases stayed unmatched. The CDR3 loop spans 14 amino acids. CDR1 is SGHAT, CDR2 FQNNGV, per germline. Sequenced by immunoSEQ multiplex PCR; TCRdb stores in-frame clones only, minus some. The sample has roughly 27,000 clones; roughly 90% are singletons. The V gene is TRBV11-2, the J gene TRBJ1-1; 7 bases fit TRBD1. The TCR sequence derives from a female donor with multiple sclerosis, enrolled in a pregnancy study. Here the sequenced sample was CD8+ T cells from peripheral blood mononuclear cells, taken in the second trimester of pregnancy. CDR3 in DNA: TGTGCCAGCAGCTTAACAGGGGCAGACACTGAAGCTTTCTTT. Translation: CASSLTGADTEAFF.